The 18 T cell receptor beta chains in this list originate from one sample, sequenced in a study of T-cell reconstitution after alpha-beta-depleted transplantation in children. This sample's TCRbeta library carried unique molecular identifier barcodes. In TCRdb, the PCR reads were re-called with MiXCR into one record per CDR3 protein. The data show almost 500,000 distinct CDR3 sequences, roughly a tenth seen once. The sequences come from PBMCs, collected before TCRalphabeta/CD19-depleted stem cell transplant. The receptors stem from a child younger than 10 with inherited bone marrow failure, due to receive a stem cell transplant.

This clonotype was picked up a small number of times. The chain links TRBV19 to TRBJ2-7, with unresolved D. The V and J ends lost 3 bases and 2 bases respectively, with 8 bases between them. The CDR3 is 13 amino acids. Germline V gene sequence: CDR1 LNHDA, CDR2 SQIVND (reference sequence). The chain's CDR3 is CASSMAGPYEQYF. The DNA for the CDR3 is TGTGCCAGTAGTATGGCAGGACCCTACGAGCAGTACTTC. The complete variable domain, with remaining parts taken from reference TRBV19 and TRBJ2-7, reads DGGITQSPKYLFRKEGQNVTLSCEQNLNHDAMYWYRQDPGQGLRLIYYSQIVNDFQKGDIAEGYSVSREKKESFPLTVTSAQKNPTAFYLCASSMAGPYEQYFGPGTRLTVT.

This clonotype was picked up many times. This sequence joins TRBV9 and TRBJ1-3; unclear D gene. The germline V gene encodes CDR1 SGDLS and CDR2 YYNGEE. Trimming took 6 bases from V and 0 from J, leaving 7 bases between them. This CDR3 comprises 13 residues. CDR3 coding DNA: TGTGCCAGCAAGACTGACTCTGGAAACACCATATATTTT. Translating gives CASKTDSGNTIYF.

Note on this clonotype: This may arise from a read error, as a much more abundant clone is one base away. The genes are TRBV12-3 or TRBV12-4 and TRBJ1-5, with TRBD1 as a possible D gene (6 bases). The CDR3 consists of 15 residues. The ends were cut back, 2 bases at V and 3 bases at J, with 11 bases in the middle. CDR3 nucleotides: TGTGCCAGCAGTTTAACAGGGAAGAACAATCAGCCCCAGCATTTT. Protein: CASSLTGKNNQPQHF.

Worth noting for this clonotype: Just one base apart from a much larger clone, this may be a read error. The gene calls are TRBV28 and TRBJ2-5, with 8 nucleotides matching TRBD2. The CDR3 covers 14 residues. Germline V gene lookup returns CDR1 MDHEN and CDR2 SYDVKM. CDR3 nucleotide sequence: TGTGCCAGCAGTTCCCCTCAAGCGGGAGAGAGCCAGTACTTC. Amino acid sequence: CASSSPQAGESQYF.

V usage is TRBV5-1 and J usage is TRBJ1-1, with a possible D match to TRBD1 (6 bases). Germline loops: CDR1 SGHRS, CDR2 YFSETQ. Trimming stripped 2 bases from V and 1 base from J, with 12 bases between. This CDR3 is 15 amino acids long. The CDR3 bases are TGCGCCAGCAGCTTTTACAGGGCGGGGAACACTGAAGCTTTCTTT. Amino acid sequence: CASSFYRAGNTEAFF.

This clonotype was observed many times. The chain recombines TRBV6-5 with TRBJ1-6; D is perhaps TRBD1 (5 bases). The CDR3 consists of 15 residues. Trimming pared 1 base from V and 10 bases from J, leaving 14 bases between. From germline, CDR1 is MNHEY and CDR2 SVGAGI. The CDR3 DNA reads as TGTGCCAGCAGTTACTGGGCCAGGGCAGGGTCACCCCTCCACTTT. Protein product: CASSYWARAGSPLHF.

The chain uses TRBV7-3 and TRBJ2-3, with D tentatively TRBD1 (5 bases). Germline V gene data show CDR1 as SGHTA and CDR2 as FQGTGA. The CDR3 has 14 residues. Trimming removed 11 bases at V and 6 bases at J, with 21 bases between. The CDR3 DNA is TGTGCCTGGTCCGATGTGGGGCCGGGTGATACGCAGTATTTT. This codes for CAWSDVGPGDTQYF.

CDR3 in amino acids: CATSDFGSSYNEQFF. CDR3 nucleotides: TGTGCCACCAGTGATTTTGGGAGCTCCTACAATGAGCAGTTCTTC. This rearrangement joins TRBV24-1 to TRBJ2-1; tentative D call: TRBD2 (5 bases). With 1 base removed from V and 0 bases from J, the gap between germline ends came to 6 bases. The CDR3 runs 15 residues. Germline V lookup: CDR1 KGHDR, CDR2 SFDVKD.

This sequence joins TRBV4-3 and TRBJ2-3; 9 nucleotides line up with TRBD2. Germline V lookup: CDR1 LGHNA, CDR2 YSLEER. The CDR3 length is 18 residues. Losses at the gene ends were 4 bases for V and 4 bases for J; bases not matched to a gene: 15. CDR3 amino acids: CASSRDPRTSEAPDTQYF. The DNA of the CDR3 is TGCGCCAGCAGCCGAGACCCCAGGACTAGCGAGGCCCCAGATACGCAGTATTTT.

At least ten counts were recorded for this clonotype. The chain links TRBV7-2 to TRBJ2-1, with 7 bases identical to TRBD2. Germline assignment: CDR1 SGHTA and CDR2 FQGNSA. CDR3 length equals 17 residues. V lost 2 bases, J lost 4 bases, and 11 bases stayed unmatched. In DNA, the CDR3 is TGTGCCAGCAGCTTACGACTAGCAAGACAAGGGTACAATGAGCAGTTCTTC. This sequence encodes CASSLRLARQGYNEQFF.

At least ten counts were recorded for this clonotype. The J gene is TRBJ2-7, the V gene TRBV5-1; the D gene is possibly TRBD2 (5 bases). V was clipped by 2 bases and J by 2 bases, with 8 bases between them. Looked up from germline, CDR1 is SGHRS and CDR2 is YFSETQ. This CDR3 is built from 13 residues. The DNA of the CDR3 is TGCGCCAGCAGCTTCGGGGTTACCTACGAGCAGTACTTC. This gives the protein CASSFGVTYEQYF. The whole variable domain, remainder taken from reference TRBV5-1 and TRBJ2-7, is KAGVTQTPRYLIKTRGQQVTLSCSPISGHRSVSWYQQTPGQGLQFLFEYFSETQRNKGNFPGRFSGRQFSNSRSEMNVSTLELGDSALYLCASSFGVTYEQYFGPGTRLTVT.

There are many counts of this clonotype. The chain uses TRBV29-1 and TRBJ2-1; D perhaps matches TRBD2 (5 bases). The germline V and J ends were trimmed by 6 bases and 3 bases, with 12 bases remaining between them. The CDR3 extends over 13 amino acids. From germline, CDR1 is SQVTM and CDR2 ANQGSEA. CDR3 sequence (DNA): TGCAGCGTCGTACAGACTAACTACAATGAGCAGTTCTTC. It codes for CSVVQTNYNEQFF.

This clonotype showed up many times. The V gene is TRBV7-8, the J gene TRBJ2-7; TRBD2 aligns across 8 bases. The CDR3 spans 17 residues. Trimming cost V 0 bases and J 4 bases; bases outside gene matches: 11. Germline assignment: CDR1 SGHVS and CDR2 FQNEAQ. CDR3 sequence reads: CASSLARGLVEDYEQYF. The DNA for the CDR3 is TGTGCCAGCAGCTTAGCGCGGGGACTAGTCGAGGATTACGAGCAGTACTTC. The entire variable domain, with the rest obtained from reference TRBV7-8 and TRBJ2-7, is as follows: GAGVSQSPRYKVAKRGQDVALRCDPISGHVSLFWYQQALGQGPEFLTYFQNEAQLDKSGLPSDRFFAERPEGSVSTLKIQRTQQEDSAVYLCASSLARGLVEDYEQYFGPGTRLTVT.

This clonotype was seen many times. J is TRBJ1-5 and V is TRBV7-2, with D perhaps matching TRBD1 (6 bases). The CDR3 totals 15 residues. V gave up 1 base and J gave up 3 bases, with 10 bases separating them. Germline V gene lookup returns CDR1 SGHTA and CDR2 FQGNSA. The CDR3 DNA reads TGTGCCAGCAGCTTAGGGGCAGGGGTCAATCAGCCCCAGCATTTT. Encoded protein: CASSLGAGVNQPQHF.

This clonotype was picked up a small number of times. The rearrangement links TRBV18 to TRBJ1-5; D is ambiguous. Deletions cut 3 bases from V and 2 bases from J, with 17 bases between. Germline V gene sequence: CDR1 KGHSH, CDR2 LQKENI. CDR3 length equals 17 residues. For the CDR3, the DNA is TGTGCCAGCTCACCGACCCCAGGACCGGATGGCAATCAGCCCCAGCATTTT. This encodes CASSPTPGPDGNQPQHF.

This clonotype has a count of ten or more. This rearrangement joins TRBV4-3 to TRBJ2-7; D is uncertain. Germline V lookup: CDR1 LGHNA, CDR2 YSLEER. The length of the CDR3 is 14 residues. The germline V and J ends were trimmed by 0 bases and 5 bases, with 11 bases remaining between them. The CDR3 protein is CASSQDSRANEQYF. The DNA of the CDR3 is TGCGCCAGCAGCCAAGATAGCCGCGCTAACGAGCAGTACTTC.

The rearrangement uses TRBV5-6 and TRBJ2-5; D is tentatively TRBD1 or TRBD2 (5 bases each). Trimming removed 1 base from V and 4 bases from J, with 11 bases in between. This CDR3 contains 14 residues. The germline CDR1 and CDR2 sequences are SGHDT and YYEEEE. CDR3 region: CASSLMGTGETQYF. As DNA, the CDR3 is TGTGCCAGCAGCTTGATGGGGACGGGAGAGACCCAGTACTTC.

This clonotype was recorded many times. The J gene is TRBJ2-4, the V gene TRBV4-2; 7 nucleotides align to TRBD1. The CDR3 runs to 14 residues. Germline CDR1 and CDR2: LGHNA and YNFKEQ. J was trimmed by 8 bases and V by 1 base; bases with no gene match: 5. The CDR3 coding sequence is TGTGCCAGCAGCCAAGTTTCCGGGACAGACATTCAGTACTTC. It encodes CASSQVSGTDIQYF.